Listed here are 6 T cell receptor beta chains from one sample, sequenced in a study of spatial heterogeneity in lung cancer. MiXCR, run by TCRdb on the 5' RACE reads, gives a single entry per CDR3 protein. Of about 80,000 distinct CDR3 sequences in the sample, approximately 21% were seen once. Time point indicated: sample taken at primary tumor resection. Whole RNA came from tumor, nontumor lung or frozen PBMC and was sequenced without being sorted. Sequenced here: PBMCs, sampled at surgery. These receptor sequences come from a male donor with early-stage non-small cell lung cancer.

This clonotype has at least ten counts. CDR3 sequence reads: CRGAKETQYF. DNA of the CDR3: TGCAGGGGGGCTAAAGAGACCCAGTACTTC. V usage is TRBV29-1 and J usage is TRBJ2-5, with D perhaps TRBD1 (6 bases). This CDR3 comprises 10 residues. CDR1 is SQVTM and CDR2 is ANQGSEA in the germline V gene.

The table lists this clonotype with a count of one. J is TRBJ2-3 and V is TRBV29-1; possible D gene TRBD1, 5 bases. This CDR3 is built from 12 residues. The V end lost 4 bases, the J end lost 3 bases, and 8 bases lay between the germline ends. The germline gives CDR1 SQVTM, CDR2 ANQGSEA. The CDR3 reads CSVVSGTDTQYF. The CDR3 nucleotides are TGCAGCGTTGTCTCAGGGACAGATACGCAGTATTTT.

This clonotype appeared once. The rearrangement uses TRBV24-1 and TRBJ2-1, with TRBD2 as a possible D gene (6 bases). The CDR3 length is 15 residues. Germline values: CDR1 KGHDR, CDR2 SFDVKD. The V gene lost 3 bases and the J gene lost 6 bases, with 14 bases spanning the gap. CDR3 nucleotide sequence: TGTGCCACCAGTGATCACCAGGCCGGGGGCAATGAGCAGTTCTTC. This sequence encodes CATSDHQAGGNEQFF.

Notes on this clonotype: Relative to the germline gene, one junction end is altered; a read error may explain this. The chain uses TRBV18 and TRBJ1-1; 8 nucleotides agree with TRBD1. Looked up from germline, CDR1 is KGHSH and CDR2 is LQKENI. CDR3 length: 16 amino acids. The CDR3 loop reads CVSSPRGLQGDTEAFF. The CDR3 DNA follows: TGTGTCAGCTCACCACGGGGGCTACAGGGGGATACTGAAGCTTTCTTT.

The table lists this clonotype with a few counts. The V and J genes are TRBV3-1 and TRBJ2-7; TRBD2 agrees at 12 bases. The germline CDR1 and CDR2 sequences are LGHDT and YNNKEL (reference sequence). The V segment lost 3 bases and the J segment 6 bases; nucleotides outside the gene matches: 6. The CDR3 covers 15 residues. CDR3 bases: TGTGCCAGCAGCCAGCAGCTAGCGGGAGGGGGCGAGCAGTACTTC. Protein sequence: CASSQQLAGGGEQYF.

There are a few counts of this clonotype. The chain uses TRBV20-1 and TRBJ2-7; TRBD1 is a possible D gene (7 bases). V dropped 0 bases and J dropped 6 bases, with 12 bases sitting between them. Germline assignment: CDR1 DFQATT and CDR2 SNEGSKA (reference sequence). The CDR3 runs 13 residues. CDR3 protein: CSAREPQGGEQYF. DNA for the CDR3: TGCAGTGCTAGAGAGCCGCAGGGGGGCGAGCAGTACTTC.